Below, 10 T cell receptor beta chains from the same sample are listed, as sequenced in a study of shared clonotypes between healthy human individuals. The table came from immunoSEQ multiplex PCR; TCRdb's copy has only in-frame clones and leaves some out. The sample lists 1.5 million to 2.5 million clones, approximately 95% occurring once. Naive CD8 cells, CD45RO-negative and positively selected for CCR7, excluded terminally differentiated effector memory CD45RA+ cells. Input material: naive CD8+ T cells sorted from blood. Receptor source: a man between 18 and 29 years old in good health.

J is TRBJ2-5 and V is TRBV4-1, with D perhaps given as TRBD1 or TRBD2 (5 bases each). Per the germline V gene, CDR1 is MGHRA and CDR2 is YSYEKL. This CDR3 contains 15 residues. V gave up 0 bases and J gave up 4 bases, with 12 bases separating them. This CDR3 is CASSQELSGGETQYF. CDR3 sequence (DNA): TGCGCCAGCAGCCAAGAATTGAGTGGGGGAGAGACCCAGTACTTC.

The chain uses TRBV6-5 and TRBJ2-7, with a possible D match to TRBD1 (6 bases). The CDR3 sequence is 14 residues long. Germline V gene sequence: CDR1 MNHEY, CDR2 SVGAGI. The V and J ends lost 6 bases and 4 bases respectively, with 16 bases between them. Here the CDR3 DNA reads TGTGCCAGCAGACCCGGGACACTTCCGTACGAGCAGTACTTC. It yields the protein CASRPGTLPYEQYF.

The J gene is TRBJ1-5, the V gene TRBV5-8, with 8 bases fitting TRBD1. J was trimmed by 5 bases and V by 3 bases; bases with no gene match: 10. The CDR3 has 16 residues. CDR1 SGHTS and CDR2 YDEGEE come from the germline V gene. The DNA for the CDR3 is TGTGCCAGCAGCTCTTTGACAGGGGACCTTGATCAGCCCCAGCATTTT. This encodes CASSSLTGDLDQPQHF. Full variable domain (outside the CDR3, taken from reference TRBV5-8 and TRBJ1-5): EAGVTQSPTHLIKTRGQQATLRCSPISGHTSVYWYQQALGLGLQFLLWYDEGEERNRGNFPPRFSGRQFPNYSSELNVNALELEDSALYLCASSSLTGDLDQPQHFGDGTRLSIL.

The V call is TRBV7-2, the J call TRBJ1-6; no clear D. The V end was cut by 1 base, the J end by 2 bases, with 12 bases between. From germline, CDR1 is SGHTA and CDR2 FQGNSA. This CDR3 has 17 amino acids. CDR3 sequence reads: CASSLVPQNPYNSPLHF. The CDR3, as DNA: TGTGCCAGCAGCTTAGTTCCCCAGAACCCCTATAATTCACCCCTCCACTTT.

This sequence joins TRBV4-1 and TRBJ1-1, with D uncertain. There are 16 residues in the CDR3. Per germline, CDR1 MGHRA and CDR2 YSYEKL. Trimming removed 2 bases at V and 0 bases at J, with 13 bases between. This CDR3 reads CASSQWTGRVNTEAFF. The CDR3 bases are TGCGCCAGCAGCCAATGGACTGGCCGCGTGAACACTGAAGCTTTCTTT.

This chain connects TRBV7-3 to TRBJ2-6, with TRBD2 as a possible D gene (5 bases). Germline loops: CDR1 SGHTA, CDR2 FQGTGA. V was cut by 1 base and J by 2 bases, with 9 bases left in between. CDR3 length: 16 amino acids. The CDR3: CASSLRMRAGANVLTF. CDR3 coding DNA: TGTGCCAGCAGCTTAAGAATGAGGGCTGGGGCCAACGTCCTGACTTTC.

The chain combines TRBV9 with TRBJ2-3, with TRBD2 matching 9 bases. CDR1 is SGDLS and CDR2 is YYNGEE in the germline V gene. CDR3 size: 15 residues. V lost 3 bases, J lost 5 bases, and 7 bases stayed unmatched. CDR3 amino acids: CASSAGTSIGDTQYF. CDR3 nucleotides: TGTGCCAGCAGCGCGGGGACTAGCATCGGAGATACGCAGTATTTT.

The gene calls are TRBV7-9 and TRBJ2-5, with 7 nucleotides matching TRBD1. This CDR3 contains 15 residues. The germline gives CDR1 SEHNR, CDR2 FQNEAQ (reference sequence). V was pared by 5 bases and J by 1 base, with 7 bases of the junction left unmatched. CDR3 loop: CASSRQTGPQETQYF. CDR3 in DNA: TGTGCCAGCAGCCGACAGACAGGGCCCCAAGAGACCCAGTACTTC.

The gene calls are TRBV5-1 and TRBJ2-1; D gene unclear. Germline V gene data show CDR1 as SGHRS and CDR2 as YFSETQ. The V gene lost 2 bases and the J gene lost 7 bases, with 10 bases spanning the gap. The CDR3 spans 13 residues. The CDR3 DNA reads TGCGCCAGCAGCTTCGGGCCTGAGAATGAGCAGTTCTTC. It specifies CASSFGPENEQFF.

The V gene is TRBV6-5, the J gene TRBJ2-7, with unresolved D. The CDR3 contains 15 residues. CDR1 and CDR2 from the germline V gene are MNHEY and SVGAGI. V was trimmed by 1 base and J by 1 base, leaving 11 bases between them. CDR3 loop: CASSYFLAGSYEQYF. The DNA for the CDR3 is TGTGCCAGCAGTTACTTTCTGGCAGGTTCCTACGAGCAGTACTTC.